The 17 T cell receptor beta chains below all came from one sample that was sequenced in a study of shared clonotypes between healthy human individuals. Sequencing was performed with immunoSEQ multiplex PCR; in TCRdb, only in-frame clones are kept and a portion is missing. The sample records over a million clones, just under 99% being singletons. Sequencing input: naive CD4+ T cells sorted from blood. The subset here: CD45RA+ positively selected. The receptor set was obtained from a man aged 30 to 39 in good health.

J is TRBJ2-7 and V is TRBV4-1; D gene ambiguous. The CDR3 spans 19 residues. V lost 1 base and J 0 bases, leaving 22 bases between the germline ends. Germline values: CDR1 MGHRA, CDR2 YSYEKL. CDR3 DNA sequence: TGCGCCAGCAGCCAAGGTTTAGCCCTGGCGGTGGCAAGCTCCTACGAGCAGTACTTC. It is translated as CASSQGLALAVASSYEQYF.

This chain links TRBV19 with TRBJ2-7; D tentatively reads TRBD1 or TRBD2 (5 bases each). The germline V gene encodes CDR1 LNHDA and CDR2 SQIVND (reference sequence). V was pared by 6 bases and J by 2 bases, with 14 bases between. The CDR3 is 14 amino acids. CDR3 nucleotides: TGTGCCAGTAGAGCTAGGGGAGAAACCTACGAGCAGTACTTC. Its protein is CASRARGETYEQYF. Complete variable domain (other parts from reference TRBV19 and TRBJ2-7): DGGITQSPKYLFRKEGQNVTLSCEQNLNHDAMYWYRQDPGQGLRLIYYSQIVNDFQKGDIAEGYSVSREKKESFPLTVTSAQKNPTAFYLCASRARGETYEQYFGPGTRLTVT.

A note on this clone: The identical CDR3 is also encoded by other nucleotide sequences in the sample. This chain joins TRBV19 and TRBJ2-1; D is unclear. Germline assignment: CDR1 LNHDA and CDR2 SQIVND (reference sequence). The CDR3 spans 12 residues. V gave up 4 bases and J gave up 3 bases, with 4 bases separating them. The CDR3 is CASSTLYNEQFF. In DNA, the CDR3 is TGTGCCAGTAGTACCCTCTACAATGAGCAGTTCTTC.

The V call is TRBV6-5, the J call TRBJ2-3, with TRBD1 identical over 9 bases. CDR1 and CDR2 (germline): MNHEY, SVGAGI. V shed 2 bases and J 5 bases; nucleotides not matched to a gene: 8. The CDR3 length is 16 residues. The CDR3, as DNA: TGTGCCAGCAGTTACCAACCCCACAGGGGGCAAGATACGCAGTATTTT. It specifies CASSYQPHRGQDTQYF.

This clone was picked up one time. The chain employs TRBV6-5 and TRBJ2-7; TRBD1 agrees at 11 bases. This CDR3 contains 14 residues. After removal of 5 bases from V and 3 bases from J, the junction contained 3 bases not matched to a gene. Germline V CDR1 and CDR2: MNHEY, SVGAGI. The CDR3 region has the DNA TGTGCCAGCAGTGGGGACAGGGGGAACTACGAGCAGTACTTC. Its protein is CASSGDRGNYEQYF.

With regard to this clone: At one end, the junction sequence differs from germline, possibly due to a read error. Here the CDR3 reads CASTLGVYNEQFF. Written as DNA, the CDR3 is TGTGCCAGCACCTTAGGAGTTTACAATGAGCAGTTCTTC. This rearrangement joins TRBV7-2 to TRBJ2-1, with D unresolved. This CDR3 has 13 residues. CDR1 and CDR2 (germline): SGHTA, FQGNSA.

J is TRBJ2-3 and V is TRBV7-2; TRBD2 matches 12 bases. J was trimmed by 3 bases and V by 5 bases; bases with no gene match: 6. The germline V gene has CDR1 SGHTA and CDR2 FQGNSA. This CDR3 spans 16 amino acids. CDR3 sequence: CASSHELAGGTDTQYF. The CDR3 DNA is TGTGCCAGCAGCCATGAACTAGCGGGGGGAACAGATACGCAGTATTTT.

V gene TRBV5-4 combines with J gene TRBJ2-6; no clear D. Germline V gene sequence: CDR1 SGHNT, CDR2 YYREEE (reference sequence). The CDR3 has 13 residues. V shed 4 bases and J shed 1 base, with 3 bases lying between them. CDR3 DNA: TGTGCCAGCAGCGGATCTGGGGCCAACGTCCTGACTTTC. Its translation: CASSGSGANVLTF.

The chain is built from TRBV29-1 and TRBJ2-5, with TRBD1 matching over 7 bases. CDR3 length equals 13 residues. V lost 4 bases, J lost 5 bases, and 7 bases stayed unmatched. CDR1 and CDR2 (germline): SQVTM, ANQGSEA. The CDR3 DNA is TGCAGCGTTGGCTTGACAGGGATGGAGACCCAGTACTTC. The encoded protein is CSVGLTGMETQYF.

The rearrangement links TRBV5-1 to TRBJ2-1; D is unclear. Looked up from germline, CDR1 is SGHRS and CDR2 is YFSETQ. The ends were cut back, 1 base at V and 6 bases at J, with 8 bases in the middle. There are 13 residues in the CDR3. The CDR3 DNA reads TGCGCCAGCAGCTTGCAGGTGTTCAATGAGCAGTTCTTC. Translated, it gives CASSLQVFNEQFF. The variable domain in full, completed from reference TRBV5-1 and TRBJ2-1, reads KAGVTQTPRYLIKTRGQQVTLSCSPISGHRSVSWYQQTPGQGLQFLFEYFSETQRNKGNFPGRFSGRQFSNSRSEMNVSTLELGDSALYLCASSLQVFNEQFFGPGTRLTVL.

The CDR3 spells CSVAGRRGTDTQYF. In DNA form, the CDR3 reads TGCAGCGTCGCGGGGCGCCGGGGGACAGATACGCAGTATTTT. The chain has TRBV29-1 and TRBJ2-3; weak D call: TRBD2 (6 bases). The CDR3 runs 14 residues. Trimming removed 6 bases at V and 3 bases at J, with 16 bases between. Germline lookup yields CDR1 SQVTM and CDR2 ANQGSEA.

With regard to this clone: The sample contains more than one DNA sequence encoding this CDR3. V gene TRBV6-5 combines with J gene TRBJ2-3; 7 bases map to TRBD1. The CDR3 extends over 14 amino acids. CDR1 and CDR2 from the germline V gene are MNHEY and SVGAGI. The V gene end was trimmed by 0 bases and the J gene end by 3 bases; junction bases not matched to a gene: 0. The CDR3 sequence: CASSYSTGTDTQYF. In DNA form, the CDR3 reads TGTGCCAGCAGTTACTCGACAGGGACAGATACGCAGTATTTT.

The chain links TRBV14 to TRBJ2-1; 13 bases fit TRBD2. J gave up 7 bases and V 4 bases, and 4 bases lay outside the gene matches. From germline, CDR1 is SGHDN and CDR2 FVKESK. The CDR3 consists of 15 residues. CDR3 nucleotide sequence: TGTGCCAGCAGCCGAGGGACTAGCGGGACTAATGAGCAGTTCTTC. Encoded protein: CASSRGTSGTNEQFF.

This clone was picked up one time. This chain connects TRBV5-1 to TRBJ1-2; the match to TRBD1 covers 7 bases. CDR1 and CDR2 from the germline V gene are SGHRS and YFSETQ. The V and J ends lost 4 bases and 6 bases, in that order; junction bases with no gene match: 6. This CDR3 has 13 residues. This CDR3 reads CASSRGQADGYTF. Written as DNA, the CDR3 is TGCGCCAGCAGCCGTGGACAGGCGGATGGCTACACCTTC.

The chain combines TRBV5-1 with TRBJ2-6, with 7 positions matching TRBD1. J was trimmed by 0 bases and V by 4 bases; bases with no gene match: 10. The CDR3 totals 18 residues. Germline CDR1 is SGHRS and CDR2 is YFSETQ. The CDR3 nucleotides read TGCGCCAGCAGCATCACAGGGGCCATGAGCTCTGGGGCCAACGTCCTGACTTTC. It yields the protein CASSITGAMSSGANVLTF.

As concerns this clone: It is unclear where the CDR3 begins or ends on the DNA, so no DNA is shown, and the CDR3 is as TCRdb lists it. J is TRBJ2-1 and V is TRBV6-1. The CDR3 is 13 amino acids in total, end residues counted. From germline, CDR1 is MNHNS and CDR2 SASEGT. The CDR3 is CASILGHYNEQFF.

The V gene is TRBV18, the J gene TRBJ1-2; no definite D call. With 3 bases removed from V and 1 base from J, the gap between germline ends came to 15 bases. The CDR3 covers 16 residues. Germline V gives CDR1 KGHSH, CDR2 LQKENI. The CDR3 DNA sequence: TGTGCCAGCTCACCTGGAATTGGCTCAGATAACTATGGCTACACCTTC. It codes for CASSPGIGSDNYGYTF. Complete variable domain (other parts from reference TRBV18 and TRBJ1-2): NAGVMQNPRHLVRRRGQEARLRCSPMKGHSHVYWYRQLPEEGLKFMVYLQKENIIDESGMPKERFSAEFPKEGPSILRIQQVVRGDSAAYFCASSPGIGSDNYGYTFGSGTRLTVV.